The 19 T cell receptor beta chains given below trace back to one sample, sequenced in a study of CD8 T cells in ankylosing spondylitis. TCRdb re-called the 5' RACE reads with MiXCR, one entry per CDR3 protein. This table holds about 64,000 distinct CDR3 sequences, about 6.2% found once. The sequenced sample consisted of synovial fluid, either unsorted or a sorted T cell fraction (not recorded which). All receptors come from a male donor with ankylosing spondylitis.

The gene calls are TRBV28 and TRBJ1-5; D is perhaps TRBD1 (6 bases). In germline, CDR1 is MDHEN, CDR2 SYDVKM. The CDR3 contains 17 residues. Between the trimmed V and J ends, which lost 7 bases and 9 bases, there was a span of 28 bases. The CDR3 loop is CASNRFGGGGPGWPQHF. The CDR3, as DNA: TGTGCCAGCAATCGTTTCGGCGGAGGGGGGCCCGGGTGGCCCCAGCATTTT.

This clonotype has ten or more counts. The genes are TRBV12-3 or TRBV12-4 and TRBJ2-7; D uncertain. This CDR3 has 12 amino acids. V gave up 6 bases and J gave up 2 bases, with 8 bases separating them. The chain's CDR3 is CASRSNPYEQYF. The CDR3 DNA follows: TGTGCCAGCAGGTCCAATCCCTACGAGCAGTACTTC.

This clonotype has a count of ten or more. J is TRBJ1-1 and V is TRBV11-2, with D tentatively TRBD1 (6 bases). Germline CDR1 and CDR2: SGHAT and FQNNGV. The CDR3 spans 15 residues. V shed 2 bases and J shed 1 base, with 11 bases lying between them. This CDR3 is CASSLLTGSNTEAFF. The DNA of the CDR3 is TGTGCCAGCAGCTTACTGACAGGTTCGAACACTGAAGCTTTCTTT. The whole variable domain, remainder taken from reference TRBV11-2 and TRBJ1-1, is EAGVAQSPRYKIIEKRQSVAFWCNPISGHATLYWYQQILGQGPKLLIQFQNNGVVDDSQLPKDRFSAERLKGVDSTLKIQPAKLEDSAVYLCASSLLTGSNTEAFFGQGTRLTVV.

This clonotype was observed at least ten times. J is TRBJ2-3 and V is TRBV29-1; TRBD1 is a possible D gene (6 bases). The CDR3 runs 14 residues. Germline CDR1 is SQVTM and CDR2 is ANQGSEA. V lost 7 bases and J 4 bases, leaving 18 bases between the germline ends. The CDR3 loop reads CSALRGFEADTQYF. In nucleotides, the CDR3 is TGCAGCGCCCTGAGGGGGTTCGAGGCAGATACGCAGTATTTT.

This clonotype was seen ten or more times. The CDR3 spells CASSEFRIATNEKLFF. DNA of the CDR3: TGTGCCAGCAGTGAATTCAGGATTGCAACTAATGAAAAACTGTTTTTT. The V gene is TRBV25-1, the J gene TRBJ1-4, with D uncertain. The germline CDR1 and CDR2 sequences are MGHDK and SYGVNS. The CDR3 covers 16 residues. Trimming shortened V by 1 base and J by 0 bases, and 9 bases separated the two germline ends.

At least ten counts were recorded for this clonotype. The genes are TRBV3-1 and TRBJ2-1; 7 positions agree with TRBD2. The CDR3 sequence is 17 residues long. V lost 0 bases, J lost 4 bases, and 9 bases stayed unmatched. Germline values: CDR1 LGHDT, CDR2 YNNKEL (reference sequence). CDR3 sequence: CASSQDVGSGWYNEQFF. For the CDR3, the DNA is TGTGCCAGCAGCCAAGACGTTGGTAGCGGGTGGTACAATGAGCAGTTCTTC.

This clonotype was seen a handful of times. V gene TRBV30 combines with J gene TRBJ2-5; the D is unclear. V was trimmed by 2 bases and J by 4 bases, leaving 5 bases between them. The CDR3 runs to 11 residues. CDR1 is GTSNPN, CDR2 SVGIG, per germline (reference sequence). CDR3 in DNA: TGTGCCTGGAGTACGGTAGAGACCCAGTACTTC. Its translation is CAWSTVETQYF.

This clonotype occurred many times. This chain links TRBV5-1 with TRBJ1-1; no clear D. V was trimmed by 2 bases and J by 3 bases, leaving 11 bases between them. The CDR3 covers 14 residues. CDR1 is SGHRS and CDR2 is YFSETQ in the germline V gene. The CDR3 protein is CASSFGVYDTEAFF. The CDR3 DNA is TGCGCCAGCAGCTTCGGGGTTTATGACACTGAAGCTTTCTTT.

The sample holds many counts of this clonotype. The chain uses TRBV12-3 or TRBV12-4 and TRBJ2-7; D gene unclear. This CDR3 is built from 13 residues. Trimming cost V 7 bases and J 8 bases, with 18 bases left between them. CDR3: CASTSTGIQKQYF. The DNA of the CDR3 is TGTGCCAGCACCTCAACGGGCATTCAGAAGCAGTACTTC.

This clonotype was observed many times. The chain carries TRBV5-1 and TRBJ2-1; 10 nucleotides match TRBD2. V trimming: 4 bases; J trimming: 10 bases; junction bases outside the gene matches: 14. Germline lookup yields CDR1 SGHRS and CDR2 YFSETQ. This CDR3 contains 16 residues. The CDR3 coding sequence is TGCGCCAGCAGCAGAGAGCCAGCGGGAGGGCCAGGCGAGCAGTTCTTC. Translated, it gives CASSREPAGGPGEQFF.

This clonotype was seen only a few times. Here the CDR3 reads CASSYGTGRFDEQFF. CDR3 coding DNA: TGTGCCAGCAGTTACGGGACAGGGAGATTCGATGAGCAGTTCTTC. The chain is built from TRBV6-2 or TRBV6-3 and TRBJ2-1; 9 bases line up with TRBD1. The CDR3 totals 15 residues. The V gene's germline CDR1 is MNHEY and CDR2 SVGEGT. V was clipped by 2 bases and J by 8 bases; unmatched bases: 7.

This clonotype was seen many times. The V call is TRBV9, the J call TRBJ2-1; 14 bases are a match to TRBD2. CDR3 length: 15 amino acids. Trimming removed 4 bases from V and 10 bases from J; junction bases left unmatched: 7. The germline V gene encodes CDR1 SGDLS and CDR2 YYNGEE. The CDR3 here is CASSPGTSGSDEQFF. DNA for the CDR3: TGTGCCAGCAGCCCGGGGACTAGCGGGAGTGACGAGCAGTTCTTC.

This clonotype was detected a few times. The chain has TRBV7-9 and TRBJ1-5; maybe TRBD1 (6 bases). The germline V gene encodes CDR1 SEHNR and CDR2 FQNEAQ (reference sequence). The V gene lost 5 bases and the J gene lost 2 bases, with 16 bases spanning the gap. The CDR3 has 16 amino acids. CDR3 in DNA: TGTGCCAGCAGCAAACAGGGTTCCCGTGGCAATCAGCCCCAGCATTTT. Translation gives CASSKQGSRGNQPQHF.

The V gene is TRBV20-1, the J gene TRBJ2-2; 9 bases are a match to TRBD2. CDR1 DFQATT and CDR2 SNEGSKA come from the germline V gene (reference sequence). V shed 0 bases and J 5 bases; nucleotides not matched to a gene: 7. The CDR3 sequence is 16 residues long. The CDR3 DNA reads TGCAGTGCTAGAGATTGGCTAGCGGGAAGGACCGGGGAGCTGTTTTTT. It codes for CSARDWLAGRTGELFF.

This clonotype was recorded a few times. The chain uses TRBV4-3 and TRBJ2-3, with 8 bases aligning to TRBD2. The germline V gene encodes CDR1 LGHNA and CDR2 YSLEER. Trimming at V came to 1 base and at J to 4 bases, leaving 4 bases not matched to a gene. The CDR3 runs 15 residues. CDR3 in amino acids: CASSQGRGGADTQYF. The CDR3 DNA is TGCGCCAGCAGCCAAGGCCGGGGGGGGGCAGATACGCAGTATTTT.

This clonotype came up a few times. CDR3 sequence reads: CASSGAANTGELFF. CDR3 nucleotide sequence: TGCGCCAGCAGTGGGGCAGCGAACACCGGGGAGCTGTTTTTT. The chain employs TRBV10-2 and TRBJ2-2, with D unresolved. V lost 4 bases and J lost 0, with 6 bases in between. The CDR3 runs to 14 residues. From germline, CDR1 is WSHSY and CDR2 SAAADI.

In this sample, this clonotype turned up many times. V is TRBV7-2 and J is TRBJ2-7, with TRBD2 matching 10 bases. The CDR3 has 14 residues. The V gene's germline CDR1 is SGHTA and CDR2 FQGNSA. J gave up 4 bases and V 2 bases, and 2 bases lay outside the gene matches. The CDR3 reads CASSLRAGGYEQYF. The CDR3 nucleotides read TGTGCCAGCAGCTTAAGAGCGGGAGGGTACGAGCAGTACTTC.

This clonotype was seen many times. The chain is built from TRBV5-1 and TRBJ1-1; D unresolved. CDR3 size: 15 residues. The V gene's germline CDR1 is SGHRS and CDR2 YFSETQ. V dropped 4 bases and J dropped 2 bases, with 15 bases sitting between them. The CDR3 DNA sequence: TGCGCCAGCAGCGTTCGAGAGGGAGGAAACACTGAAGCTTTCTTT. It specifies CASSVREGGNTEAFF.

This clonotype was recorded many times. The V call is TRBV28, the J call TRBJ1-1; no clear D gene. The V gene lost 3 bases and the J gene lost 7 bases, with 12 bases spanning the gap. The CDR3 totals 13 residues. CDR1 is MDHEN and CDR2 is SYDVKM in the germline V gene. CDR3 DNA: TGTGCCAGCAGTTTGGGAAACTTAGTTGAAGCTTTCTTT. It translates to CASSLGNLVEAFF.